The subject of this entry is one TCR beta chain. As to treatment: randomized to nivolumab then ipilimumab (arm A) or the reverse (arm B). No patient had prior DNA-damaging chemotherapy. The V end lost 6 bases, the J end lost 4 bases, and 22 bases lay between the germline ends. The CDR3 consists of 17 residues. Germline V gene sequence: CDR1 LNHNV, CDR2 YYDKDF (reference sequence). The protocol was immunoSEQ multiplex PCR, while the TCRdb copy is restricted to in-frame clones and leaves out a portion. The table lists approximately 4,500 clones, about 20% of them singletons. This sample was taken from a study of sequential checkpoint blockade in melanoma. Study-level information: Arm A got nivolumab then ipilimumab; arm B the reverse, 1:1. Matched biopsies came pretreatment and at week 13 for around 24 patients.

The receptor's source is a human donor with melanoma. This specimen was tumor tissue (inferred from file names), taken from a patient given nivolumab and ipilimumab in sequence. The chain combines TRBV15 with TRBJ1-3; possibly TRBD1 for D (5 bases). The CDR3 reads CATRPTGEGSSGNTIYF. The CDR3 DNA reads TGTGCCACCAGACCTACAGGAGAGGGTTCGTCCGGAAACACCATATATTTT.